The rows below give T cell receptor beta chains drawn from one sample of a study of response to subunit inactivated influenza vaccine. TCRdb redid the calling of the RT-PCR reads with MiXCR, one entry per CDR3 protein. The sample has roughly 160,000 distinct CDR3 sequences, approximately 12% seen once; the top ten hold about a third. The specimen was CD8+ T cells sorted from PBMCs, collected 23 months after vaccination. These receptors all come from a man between 50 and 69 years old who received an inactivated influenza vaccine. Each CDR3 is given with its conserved first and last residue.

TRBV15	TRBJ2-1	CATSPSRAPTYNEQFF
TRBV9	TRBJ2-7	CASSVGLAGYYEQYF
TRBV28	TRBJ1-5	CASRADRYNQPQHF
TRBV7-2	TRBJ2-7	CASSPVRGSYEQYF
TRBV7-2	TRBJ2-7	CASSYGLAFEQYF
TRBV20-1	TRBJ2-5	CSARDIGLAGEKVETQYF
TRBV27	TRBJ2-7	CASSHRDGLTYEQYF
TRBV5-6	TRBJ2-1	CASGGAAHEQFF
TRBV12-3/TRBV12-4	TRBJ2-5	CASSSRELAVQETQYF
TRBV12-3/TRBV12-4	TRBJ1-5	CASSSTIKGPQHF
TRBV29-1	TRBJ2-7	CSVGASGPYEQYF
TRBV10-3	TRBJ1-4	CAISESRRRGNEKLFF
TRBV28	TRBJ2-1	CASSLLVASYNEQFF
TRBV11-2	TRBJ2-7	CASSLSGGSYEQYF
TRBV27	TRBJ2-1	CASSYIAGGDNNEQFF
TRBV7-6	TRBJ2-3	CASSLYSTDTQYF
TRBV4-1	TRBJ1-1	CASSQGDPGGEAFF
TRBV11-2	TRBJ2-5	CASSQGTATWETQYF
TRBV9	TRBJ2-3	CASRATGILTDTQYF
TRBV7-6	TRBJ2-2	CASSPSTGSNTGELFF
TRBV28	TRBJ2-7	CASSFYGSLSYEQYF
TRBV4-1	TRBJ1-1	CASSQDSPLDRVYTEAFF
TRBV6-2/TRBV6-3	TRBJ2-7	CASSFFRDEFEQYF
TRBV2	TRBJ1-1	CASSENAALNTEAFF
TRBV7-9	TRBJ2-3	CASSQTRATDTQYF
TRBV4-1	TRBJ1-2	CASSQAPGNYGYTF
TRBV5-1	TRBJ2-7	CASSLGDSTYEQYF
TRBV9	TRBJ2-1	CASSTGQSSYNEQFF
TRBV29-1	TRBJ2-6	CGLQVSGANVLTF
TRBV20-1	TRBJ1-1	CSATNPFSGGNTEAFF
TRBV5-4	TRBJ2-1	CASSSTHNEQFF
TRBV7-3	TRBJ1-1	CASSLTEGGTEAFF
TRBV9	TRBJ1-1	CASSYFSTEAFF
TRBV11-2	TRBJ1-4	CASSLVALTEGATNEKLFF
TRBV20-1	TRBJ2-7	CSGTGEALYEQYF
TRBV18	TRBJ2-2	CASSPYAGSNGELFF
TRBV4-3	TRBJ1-1	CASSQERTDRTEAFF
TRBV2	TRBJ2-1	CASSERQGAFYNEQFF
TRBV10-1	TRBJ1-2	CASRYRDPNYGYTF
TRBV7-7	TRBJ1-5	CASSLDVDSNQPQHF
TRBV7-9	TRBJ1-2	CASSTGQGHNYGYTF